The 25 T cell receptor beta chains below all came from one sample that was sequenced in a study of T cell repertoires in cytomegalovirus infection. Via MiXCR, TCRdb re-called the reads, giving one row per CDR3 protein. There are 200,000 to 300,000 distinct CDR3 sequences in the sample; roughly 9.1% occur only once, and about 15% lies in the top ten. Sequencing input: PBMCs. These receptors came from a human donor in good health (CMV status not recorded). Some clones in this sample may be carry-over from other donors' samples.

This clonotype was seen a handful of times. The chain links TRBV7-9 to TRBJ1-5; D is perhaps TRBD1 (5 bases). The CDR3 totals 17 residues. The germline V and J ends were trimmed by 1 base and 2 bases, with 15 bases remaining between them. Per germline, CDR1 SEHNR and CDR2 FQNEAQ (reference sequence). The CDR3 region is CASSLVGSGQGNQPQHF. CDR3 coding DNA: TGTGCCAGCAGCTTAGTAGGTTCAGGGCAGGGCAATCAGCCCCAGCATTTT.

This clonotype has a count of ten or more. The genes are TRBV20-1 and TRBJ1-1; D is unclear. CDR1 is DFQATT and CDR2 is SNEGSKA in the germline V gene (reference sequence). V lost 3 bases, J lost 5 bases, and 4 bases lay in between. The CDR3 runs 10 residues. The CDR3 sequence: CSARGTEAFF. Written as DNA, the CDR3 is TGCAGTGCTAGGGGAACTGAAGCTTTCTTT.

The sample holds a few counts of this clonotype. The CDR3 spells CSALYRQNQETQYF. CDR3 nucleotide sequence: TGCAGTGCTCTGTATCGGCAGAACCAAGAGACCCAGTACTTC. The chain couples TRBV20-1 to TRBJ2-5; the D is unclear. The CDR3 has 14 amino acids. Looked up from germline, CDR1 is DFQATT and CDR2 is SNEGSKA (reference sequence). Trimming cost V 5 bases and J 0 bases, with 13 bases left between them.

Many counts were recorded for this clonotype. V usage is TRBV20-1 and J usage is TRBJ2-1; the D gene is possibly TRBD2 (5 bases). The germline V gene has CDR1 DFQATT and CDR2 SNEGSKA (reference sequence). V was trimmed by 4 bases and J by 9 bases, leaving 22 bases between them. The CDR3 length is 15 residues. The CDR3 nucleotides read TGCAGTGCTAAGGACGCCGGGGTCACCAACGCTGAGCAGTTCTTC. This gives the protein CSAKDAGVTNAEQFF.

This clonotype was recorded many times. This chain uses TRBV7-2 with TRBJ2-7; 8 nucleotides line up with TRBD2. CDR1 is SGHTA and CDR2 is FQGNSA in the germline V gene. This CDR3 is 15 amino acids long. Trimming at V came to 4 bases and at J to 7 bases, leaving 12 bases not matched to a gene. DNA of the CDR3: TGTGCCAGCAGCTCCTCGGGACTAGGACCTCCGGAGCAGTACTTC. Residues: CASSSSGLGPPEQYF.

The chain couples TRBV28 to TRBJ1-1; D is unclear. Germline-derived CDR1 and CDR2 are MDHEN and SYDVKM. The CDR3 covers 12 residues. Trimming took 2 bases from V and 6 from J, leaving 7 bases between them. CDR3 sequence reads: CASSLREAEAFF. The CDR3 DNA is TGTGCCAGCAGTTTAAGGGAGGCTGAAGCTTTCTTT.

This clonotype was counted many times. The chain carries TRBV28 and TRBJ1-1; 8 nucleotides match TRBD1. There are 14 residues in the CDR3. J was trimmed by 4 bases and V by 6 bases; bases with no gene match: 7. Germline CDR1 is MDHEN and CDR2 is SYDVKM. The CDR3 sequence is CASRPGQDFTEAFF. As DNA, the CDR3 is TGTGCCAGCAGGCCGGGACAGGACTTCACTGAAGCTTTCTTT.

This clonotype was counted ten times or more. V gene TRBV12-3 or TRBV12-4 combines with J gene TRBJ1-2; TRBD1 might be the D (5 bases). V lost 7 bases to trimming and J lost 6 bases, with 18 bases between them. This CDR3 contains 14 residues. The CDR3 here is CASTEGRTFDGYTF. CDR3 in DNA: TGTGCCAGCACCGAGGGACGGACGTTCGATGGCTACACCTTC.

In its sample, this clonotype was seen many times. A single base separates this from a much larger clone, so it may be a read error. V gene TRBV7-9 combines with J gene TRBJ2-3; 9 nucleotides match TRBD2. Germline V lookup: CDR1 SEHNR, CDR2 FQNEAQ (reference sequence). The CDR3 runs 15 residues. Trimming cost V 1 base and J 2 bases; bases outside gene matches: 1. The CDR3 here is CASSLGGGATDTQYF. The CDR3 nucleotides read TGTGCCAGCAGCTTAGGCGGGGGGGCCACAGATACGCAGTATTTT.

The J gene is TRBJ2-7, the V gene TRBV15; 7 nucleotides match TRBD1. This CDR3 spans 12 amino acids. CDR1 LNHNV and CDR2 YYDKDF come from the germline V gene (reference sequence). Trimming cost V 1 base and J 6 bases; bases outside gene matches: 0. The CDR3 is CATSRAGGEQYF. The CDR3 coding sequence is TGTGCCACCAGCAGAGCAGGGGGCGAGCAGTACTTC.

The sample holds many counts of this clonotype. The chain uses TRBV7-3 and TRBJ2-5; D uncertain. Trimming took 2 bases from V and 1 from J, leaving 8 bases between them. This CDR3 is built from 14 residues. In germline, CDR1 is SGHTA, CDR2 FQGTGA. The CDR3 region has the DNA TGTGCCAGCAGCTTACATGGCAGCCAAGAGACCCAGTACTTC. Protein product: CASSLHGSQETQYF. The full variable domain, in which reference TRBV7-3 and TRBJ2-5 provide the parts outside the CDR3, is GAGVSQTPSNKVTEKGKYVELRCDPISGHTALYWYRQSLGQGPEFLIYFQGTGAADDSGLPNDRFFAVRPEGSVSTLKIQRTERGDSAVYLCASSLHGSQETQYFGPGTRLLVL.

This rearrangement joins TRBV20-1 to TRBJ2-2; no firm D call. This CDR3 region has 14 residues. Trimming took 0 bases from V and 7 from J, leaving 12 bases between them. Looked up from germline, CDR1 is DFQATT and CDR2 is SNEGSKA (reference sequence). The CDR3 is CSARDPRTDGELFF. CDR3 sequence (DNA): TGCAGTGCTAGAGATCCAAGGACGGACGGGGAGCTGTTTTTT.

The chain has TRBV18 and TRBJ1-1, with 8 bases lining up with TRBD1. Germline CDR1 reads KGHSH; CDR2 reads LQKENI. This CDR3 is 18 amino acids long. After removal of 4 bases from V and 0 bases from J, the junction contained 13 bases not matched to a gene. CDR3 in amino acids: CASSQRDGAGGLNTEAFF. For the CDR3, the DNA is TGTGCCAGCTCACAACGGGACGGGGCAGGGGGCTTGAACACTGAAGCTTTCTTT. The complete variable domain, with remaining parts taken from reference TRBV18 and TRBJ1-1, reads NAGVMQNPRHLVRRRGQEARLRCSPMKGHSHVYWYRQLPEEGLKFMVYLQKENIIDESGMPKERFSAEFPKEGPSILRIQQVVRGDSAAYFCASSQRDGAGGLNTEAFFGQGTRLTVV.

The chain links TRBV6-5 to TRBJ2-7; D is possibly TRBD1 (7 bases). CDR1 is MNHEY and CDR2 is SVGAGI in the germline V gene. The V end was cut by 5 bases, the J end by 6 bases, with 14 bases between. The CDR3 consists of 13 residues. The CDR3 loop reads CASSPGGSGEQYF. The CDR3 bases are TGTGCCAGCAGTCCAGGGGGGTCCGGCGAGCAGTACTTC.

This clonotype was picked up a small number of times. The CDR3 loop is CASSYLAGGRNNEQFF. CDR3 nucleotide sequence: TGTGCCAGCAGCTACTTAGCGGGAGGAAGGAACAATGAGCAGTTCTTC. V is TRBV5-6 and J is TRBJ2-1; TRBD2 agrees at 10 bases. Per germline, CDR1 SGHDT and CDR2 YYEEEE. The CDR3 extends over 16 amino acids. The V segment lost 3 bases and the J segment 5 bases; nucleotides outside the gene matches: 8. The full variable domain, with the rest looked up from reference TRBV5-6 and TRBJ2-1, is DAGVTQSPTHLIKTRGQQVTLRCSPKSGHDTVSWYQQALGQGPQFIFQYYEEEERQRGNFPDRFSGHQFPNYSSELNVNALLLGDSALYLCASSYLAGGRNNEQFFGPGTRLTVL.

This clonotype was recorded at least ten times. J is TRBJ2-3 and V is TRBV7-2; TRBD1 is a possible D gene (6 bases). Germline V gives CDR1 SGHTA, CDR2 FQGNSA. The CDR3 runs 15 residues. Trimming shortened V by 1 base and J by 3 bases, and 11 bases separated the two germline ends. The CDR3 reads CASSLVARGTDTQYF. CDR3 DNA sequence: TGTGCCAGCAGCTTAGTTGCCAGGGGAACAGATACGCAGTATTTT.

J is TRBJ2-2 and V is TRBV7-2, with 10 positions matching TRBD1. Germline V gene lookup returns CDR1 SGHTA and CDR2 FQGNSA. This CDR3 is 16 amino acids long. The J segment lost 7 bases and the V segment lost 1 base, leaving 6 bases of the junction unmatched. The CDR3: CASSLGGQGFFGELFF. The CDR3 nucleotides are TGTGCCAGCAGCTTAGGGGGACAGGGGTTCTTCGGGGAGCTGTTTTTT.

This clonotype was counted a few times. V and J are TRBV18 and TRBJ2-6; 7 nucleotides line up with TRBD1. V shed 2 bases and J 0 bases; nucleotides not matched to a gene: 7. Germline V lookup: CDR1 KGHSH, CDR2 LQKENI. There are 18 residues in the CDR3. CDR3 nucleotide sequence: TGTGCCAGCTCACCATCACGACAGGGCAGCTCTGGGGCCAACGTCCTGACTTTC. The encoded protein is CASSPSRQGSSGANVLTF.

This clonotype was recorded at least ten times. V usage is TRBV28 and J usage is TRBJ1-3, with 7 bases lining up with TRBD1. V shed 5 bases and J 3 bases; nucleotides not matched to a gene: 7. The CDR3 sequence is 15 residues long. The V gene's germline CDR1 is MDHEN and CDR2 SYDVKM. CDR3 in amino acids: CASSTRDSYGNTIYF. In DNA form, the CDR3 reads TGTGCCAGCAGTACCCGGGACAGCTATGGAAACACCATATATTTT.

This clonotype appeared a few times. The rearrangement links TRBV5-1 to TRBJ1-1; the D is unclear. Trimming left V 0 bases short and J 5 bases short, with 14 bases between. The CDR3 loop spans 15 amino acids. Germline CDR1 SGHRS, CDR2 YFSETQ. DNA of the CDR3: TGCGCCAGCAGCTTGGCTGAAACGCTGGGTACTGAAGCTTTCTTT. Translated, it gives CASSLAETLGTEAFF. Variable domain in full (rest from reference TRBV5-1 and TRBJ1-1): KAGVTQTPRYLIKTRGQQVTLSCSPISGHRSVSWYQQTPGQGLQFLFEYFSETQRNKGNFPGRFSGRQFSNSRSEMNVSTLELGDSALYLCASSLAETLGTEAFFGQGTRLTVV.

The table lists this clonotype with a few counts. The CDR3 DNA reads as TGTGCCAGCAGTACGGGACCGAACACTGAAGCTTTCTTT. It translates to CASSTGPNTEAFF. The chain is built from TRBV28 and TRBJ1-1; TRBD1 is a possible D gene (5 bases). CDR1 is MDHEN and CDR2 is SYDVKM in the germline V gene. V lost 5 bases and J lost 1, with 8 bases in between. The CDR3 spans 13 residues. Drawing the rest from reference TRBV28 and TRBJ1-1, the complete variable domain is DVKVTQSSRYLVKRTGEKVFLECVQDMDHENMFWYRQDPGLGLRLIYFSYDVKMKEKGDIPEGYSVSREKKERFSLILESASTNQTSMYLCASSTGPNTEAFFGQGTRLTVV.

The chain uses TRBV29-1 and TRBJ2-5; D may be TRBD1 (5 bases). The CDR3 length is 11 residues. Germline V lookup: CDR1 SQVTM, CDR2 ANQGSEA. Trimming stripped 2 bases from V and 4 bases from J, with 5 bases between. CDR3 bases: TGCAGCGTTGAACAGGGAGAGACCCAGTACTTC. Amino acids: CSVEQGETQYF.

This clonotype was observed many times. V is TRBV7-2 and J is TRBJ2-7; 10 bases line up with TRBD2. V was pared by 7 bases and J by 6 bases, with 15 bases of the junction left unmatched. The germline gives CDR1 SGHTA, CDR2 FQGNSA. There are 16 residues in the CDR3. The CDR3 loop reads CASTPKLAGPGGEQYF. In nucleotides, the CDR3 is TGTGCCAGCACCCCCAAACTAGCGGGACCGGGGGGCGAGCAGTACTTC.

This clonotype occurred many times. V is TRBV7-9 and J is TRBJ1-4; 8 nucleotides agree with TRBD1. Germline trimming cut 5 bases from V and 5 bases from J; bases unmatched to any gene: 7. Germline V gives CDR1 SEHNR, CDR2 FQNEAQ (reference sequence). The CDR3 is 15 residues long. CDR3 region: CASSLGTGKNEKLFF. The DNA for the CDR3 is TGTGCCAGCAGCCTTGGGACAGGAAAAAATGAAAAACTGTTTTTT.

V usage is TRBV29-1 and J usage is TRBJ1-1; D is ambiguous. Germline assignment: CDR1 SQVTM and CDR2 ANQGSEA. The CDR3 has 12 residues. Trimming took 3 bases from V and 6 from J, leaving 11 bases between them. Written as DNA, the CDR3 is TGCAGCGTTGAGCCCGGGAGGGCTGAAGCTTTCTTT. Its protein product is CSVEPGRAEAFF.